The clone carrying this T cell receptor beta chain has at least ten counts. Its antigen remains unknown. These data come from a study of neurological immune-mediated disorders. Points from the study as a whole: The study found no CDR3 amino acid sequences shared by expanded clones across subjects, suggesting private repertoires in all groups.

The cDNA was generated by 5'RACE with 10-nucleotide random UMIs. Via MiXCR, TCRdb re-called the 5' RACE reads, giving one row per CDR3 protein. Of 57,000 or so distinct CDR3 sequences in the sample, roughly an eighth were seen once. Blood bank volunteers in Maryland, USA, served as healthy controls. Unsorted libraries used 2 million PBMCs kept at -80 degrees C. In germline, CDR1 is DFQATT, CDR2 SNEGSKA (reference sequence). V shed 5 bases, J shed 1 base, and the junction held 9 bases outside the gene matches. CDR3 length: 15 residues. This TCR came from a man between 60 and 75 years old in good health. The chain combines TRBV20-1 with TRBJ2-3; 7 nucleotides match TRBD2. The sample was PBMCs. Written as DNA, the CDR3 is TGCAGTGCTTACCCAACTAGCGCAGGCACAGATACGCAGTATTTT. This sequence encodes CSAYPTSAGTDTQYF.